The clone carrying this T cell receptor (beta chain) was observed many times. Its antigen is currently unknown. MiXCR was run by TCRdb on the reads, yielding one entry per CDR3 protein. The repertoire includes 300,000 or so distinct CDR3 sequences, 9.6% of them detected once, and more than 2.5% sits in the top ten. The data stem from a study of T cell repertoires in cytomegalovirus infection. Whole-study context: Shared public TCR beta signatures pointed to both CMV infection and a matching HLA type. Study-wide results and caveats: Cumulative public TCR beta family frequency identified CMV carriers with the relevant HLA. There were HLA-C-restricted CMV-specific TCR beta clonotypes dominating the ex vivo response.

CDR1 is SGHVS, CDR2 FNYEAQ, per germline. The CDR3 spans 16 residues. V gave up 0 bases and J gave up 1 base, with 12 bases separating them. Sample: PBMCs. The chain combines TRBV7-6 with TRBJ2-5, with D perhaps TRBD2 (6 bases). This TCR derives from a human donor in good health (CMV status not recorded). Some clones in this sample may be carry-over from other donors' samples. The CDR3 DNA is TGTGCCAGCAGCTTAGCCCCCGCGGGGATCCAAGAGACCCAGTACTTC. This sequence encodes CASSLAPAGIQETQYF.